The entry that follows covers one T cell receptor beta chain sequence. Sequenced by immunoSEQ multiplex PCR; TCRdb stores in-frame clones only, minus some. The top ten hold more than 2.5% of the sample, which has roughly 190,000 clones, about four fifths seen once. These data belong to a study of blood T cell repertoires in COVID-19. The CDR3 is 15 amino acids. Germline CDR1 MNHEY, CDR2 SVGAGI. V lost 6 bases and J lost 4; bases outside the gene matches: 6. The source material was PBMCs or T cells enriched from blood (not recorded which). The rearrangement links TRBV6-5 to TRBJ2-3; 11 bases are shared with TRBD2. This sequence was found in a woman aged 25 to 39 who had recovered from COVID-19. Written as DNA, the CDR3 is TGTGCCAGCAGACTAGCGGGAGTCGTTTCAGATACGCAGTATTTT. Protein: CASRLAGVVSDTQYF.